One and the same sample provided the 18 T cell receptor beta chains below, sequenced in a study of T cells in Graves' hyperthyroidism and ophthalmopathy. Amplification targeted TCR beta CDR3 regions from RNA transcripts. TCR CDR3 regions were first amplified by RT-PCR with HTBI primers. TCRdb re-called the multiplex PCR reads through MiXCR, storing one row per CDR3 protein. Of 490,000 or so distinct CDR3 sequences in the sample, 20% were seen once. Sequencing input: blood. All receptors derive from a man aged 35 to 55 with Graves' ophthalmopathy.

The rearrangement links TRBV4-2 to TRBJ2-5, with 9 bases matching TRBD2. V lost 1 base to trimming and J lost 5 bases; unmatched junction nucleotides: 8. The CDR3 contains 16 residues. The germline CDR1 and CDR2 sequences are LGHNA and YNFKEQ. The CDR3 region has the DNA TGTGCCAGCAGCCAAGCGGGCGGGGGGGCGATGGAGACCCAGTACTTC. Translating gives CASSQAGGGAMETQYF.

This clonotype was seen a handful of times. J is TRBJ1-1 and V is TRBV20-1, with a tentative D call TRBD1 (5 bases). CDR3 length equals 15 residues. Per germline, CDR1 DFQATT and CDR2 SNEGSKA (reference sequence). V shed 2 bases and J shed 1 base, with 14 bases lying between them. CDR3 loop: CSARHLQGWNTEAFF. As DNA, the CDR3 is TGCAGTGCTAGACACCTCCAGGGATGGAACACTGAAGCTTTCTTT.

DNA for the CDR3: TGTGCCACCAGCAGAGACAGATGGGCTAATGAAAAACTGTTTTTT. This gives the protein CATSRDRWANEKLFF. V gene TRBV15 combines with J gene TRBJ1-4; D is unresolved. V was clipped by 0 bases and J by 3 bases, with 8 bases between them. This CDR3 has 15 amino acids. CDR1 and CDR2 (germline): LNHNV, YYDKDF (reference sequence).

This clonotype was counted ten times or more. The gene calls are TRBV2 and TRBJ2-3, with D possibly being TRBD2 (6 bases). Germline CDR1 reads SNHLY; CDR2 reads FYNNEI. This CDR3 contains 13 residues. V lost 6 bases and J lost 5, with 12 bases in between. The CDR3 coding sequence is TGTGCCAGCAGGGAGGGCAGGCAAGATACGCAGTATTTT. Encoded protein: CASREGRQDTQYF. Filled out from reference TRBV2 and TRBJ2-3, the complete variable domain reads EPEVTQTPSHQVTQMGQEVILRCVPISNHLYFYWYRQILGQKVEFLVSFYNNEISEKSEIFDDQFSVERPDGSNFTLKIRSTKLEDSAMYFCASREGRQDTQYFGPGTRLTVL.

This clonotype was counted between two and nine times. The chain links TRBV7-3 to TRBJ2-1; 7 nucleotides line up with TRBD2. The J segment lost 9 bases and the V segment lost 5 bases, leaving 13 bases of the junction unmatched. This CDR3 is 15 amino acids long. CDR1 and CDR2 (germline): SGHTA, FQGTGA. The DNA of the CDR3 is TGTGCCAGCAGCCCAAGGGGCGGGAGCGTCGTTGAGCAGTTCTTC. Translated: CASSPRGGSVVEQFF.

This clonotype was picked up many times. This rearrangement joins TRBV30 to TRBJ1-4; 7 nucleotides line up with TRBD1. J was trimmed by 8 bases and V by 2 bases; bases with no gene match: 8. CDR1 is GTSNPN and CDR2 is SVGIG in the germline V gene (reference sequence). CDR3 length: 14 amino acids. CDR3 in amino acids: CAWSRGGTAEKLFF. The CDR3 DNA follows: TGTGCCTGGAGTCGGGGGGGGACAGCAGAAAAACTGTTTTTT.

Ten or more counts support this clonotype. The CDR3 DNA is TGTGCCAGCAGTGAAAGAGGGTCTGGGGCCAACGTCCTGACTTTC. Translating gives CASSERGSGANVLTF. The genes are TRBV2 and TRBJ2-6; maybe TRBD2 (5 bases). From germline, CDR1 is SNHLY and CDR2 FYNNEI. This CDR3 has 15 residues. Trimming took 2 bases from V and 1 from J, leaving 6 bases between them.

This clonotype was seen more than once but under ten times. The rearrangement links TRBV12-5 to TRBJ1-1, with a weak D call TRBD1 (5 bases). This CDR3 spans 14 amino acids. V lost 6 bases, J lost 1 base, and 12 bases lay in between. From germline, CDR1 is LGHNT and CDR2 FRNRAP. In DNA, the CDR3 is TGTGCTAGTGGACCTGACAGCAGGAACACTGAAGCTTTCTTT. Translation gives CASGPDSRNTEAFF.

This clonotype occurred many times. The chain has TRBV5-6 and TRBJ2-7; no clear D. Trimming stripped 1 base from V and 3 bases from J, with 5 bases between. This CDR3 has 12 amino acids. CDR1 and CDR2 from the germline V gene are SGHDT and YYEEEE. Here the CDR3 reads CASSLNHYEQYF. The CDR3 coding sequence is TGTGCCAGCAGCTTGAATCACTACGAGCAGTACTTC. Complete variable domain (other parts from reference TRBV5-6 and TRBJ2-7): DAGVTQSPTHLIKTRGQQVTLRCSPKSGHDTVSWYQQALGQGPQFIFQYYEEEERQRGNFPDRFSGHQFPNYSSELNVNALLLGDSALYLCASSLNHYEQYFGPGTRLTVT.

This clonotype came up many times. The V and J genes are TRBV7-9 and TRBJ2-1; D is uncertain. CDR3 size: 14 residues. Trimming left V 7 bases short and J 0 bases short, with 10 bases between. The germline CDR1 and CDR2 sequences are SEHNR and FQNEAQ (reference sequence). As DNA, the CDR3 is TGTGCCAGCACTAGGGCCCGCTCCTACAATGAGCAGTTCTTC. It yields the protein CASTRARSYNEQFF.

A word on this clonotype: This may arise from a read error, as a much more abundant clone is one base away. This rearrangement joins TRBV4-2 to TRBJ2-5; D is undetermined. Between the trimmed V and J ends, which lost 4 bases and 1 base, there was a span of 16 bases. The CDR3 length is 16 residues. Germline loops: CDR1 LGHNA, CDR2 YNFKEQ. CDR3 in amino acids: CASSLHMDRPQETQYF. Written as DNA, the CDR3 is TGTGCCAGCAGCCTCCATATGGACCGTCCCCAAGAGACCCAGTACTTC.

The chain employs TRBV29-1 and TRBJ1-3, with unresolved D. The CDR3 length is 11 residues. Germline V lookup: CDR1 SQVTM, CDR2 ANQGSEA. Between the trimmed V and J ends, which lost 7 bases and 0 bases, there was a span of 4 bases. The CDR3 loop is CSAVSGNTIYF. DNA for the CDR3: TGCAGCGCGGTCTCTGGAAACACCATATATTTT.

This clonotype has only a few counts. The rearrangement joins TRBV5-1 to TRBJ2-2; D may match TRBD1 or TRBD2 (5 bases each). CDR3 length equals 15 residues. Trimming stripped 0 bases from V and 4 bases from J, with 10 bases between. Germline V gene lookup returns CDR1 SGHRS and CDR2 YFSETQ. CDR3 DNA sequence: TGCGCCAGCAGCTTGGGAGGGGTCAGCACCGGGGAGCTGTTTTTT. Translating it yields CASSLGGVSTGELFF.

Many counts were recorded for this clonotype. CDR3 nucleotides: TGTGCCAGCTCAACTCAAGGATACAATGAGCAGTTCTTC. Protein product: CASSTQGYNEQFF. The chain joins TRBV18 to TRBJ2-1; D is undetermined. CDR1 and CDR2 (germline): KGHSH, LQKENI. The CDR3 covers 13 residues. V was cut by 5 bases and J by 4 bases, with 9 bases left in between.

The V and J genes are TRBV19 and TRBJ1-5; no clear D. The CDR3 sequence is 13 residues long. Germline V CDR1 and CDR2: LNHDA, SQIVND (reference sequence). The ends were cut back, 10 bases at V and 10 bases at J, with 20 bases in the middle. The CDR3 region has the DNA TGTGCCACCTCCGAGGGAGGGAGTCGACCCCAGCATTTT. As protein: CATSEGGSRPQHF.

Points on this clonotype: The junction departs from germline at one end; a sequencing error may be responsible. The genes are TRBV5-1 and TRBJ2-1, with TRBD1 identical over 7 bases. CDR1 is SGHRS, CDR2 YFSETQ, per germline. The CDR3 is made up of 15 amino acids. CDR3 loop: CASSRGQSSYNEQFF. CDR3 in DNA: TGTGCCAGCAGCAGGGGACAGAGCTCCTACAATGAGCAGTTCTTC.

The genes are TRBV9 and TRBJ2-1; 7 bases align to TRBD1. CDR3 length: 16 residues. Germline loops: CDR1 SGDLS, CDR2 YYNGEE. V lost 3 bases, J lost 3 bases, and 9 bases stayed unmatched. CDR3 sequence: CASSATTGVNYNEQFF. In nucleotides, the CDR3 is TGTGCCAGCAGCGCGACAACAGGGGTGAACTACAATGAGCAGTTCTTC.

The chain recombines TRBV6-5 with TRBJ2-1, with unresolved D. CDR3 length: 14 residues. Germline-derived CDR1 and CDR2 are MNHEY and SVGAGI. V gave up 5 bases and J gave up 0 bases, with 8 bases separating them. As DNA, the CDR3 is TGTGCCAGCAGTGGGATCCGCTCCTACAATGAGCAGTTCTTC. It specifies CASSGIRSYNEQFF.